The sequence of this T cell receptor (beta chain) was determined in a study of Ad26.COV2.S vaccination and SARS-CoV-2 variants. General study points: The placebo group had lower spike-specific TCR breadth than the vaccine recipients did. The TCR-based breadth and depth measures might underestimate overall T cell responses. It was found that vaccine and placebo recipients had similar non-spike TCR breadth.

Data came from immunoSEQ multiplex PCR; TCRdb stores just in-frame clones and leaves some out. The sample contains about 350,000 clones, about 90% of which appear only once. CDR3 length: 15 residues. Germline assignment: CDR1 MGHRA and CDR2 YSYEKL. Trimming removed 3 bases from V and 2 bases from J; junction bases left unmatched: 2. Regarding this clone: The antigen is not known.

The chain carries TRBV4-1 and TRBJ2-1, with 9 bases identical to TRBD1. The receptor's source is a human donor who had recovered from COVID-19. Source: peripheral blood, taken after recovery from COVID-19. In nucleotides, the CDR3 is TGCGCCAGCAGCCAGAGGACAGGGGCCTACAATGAGCAGTTCTTC. Residues: CASSQRTGAYNEQFF.